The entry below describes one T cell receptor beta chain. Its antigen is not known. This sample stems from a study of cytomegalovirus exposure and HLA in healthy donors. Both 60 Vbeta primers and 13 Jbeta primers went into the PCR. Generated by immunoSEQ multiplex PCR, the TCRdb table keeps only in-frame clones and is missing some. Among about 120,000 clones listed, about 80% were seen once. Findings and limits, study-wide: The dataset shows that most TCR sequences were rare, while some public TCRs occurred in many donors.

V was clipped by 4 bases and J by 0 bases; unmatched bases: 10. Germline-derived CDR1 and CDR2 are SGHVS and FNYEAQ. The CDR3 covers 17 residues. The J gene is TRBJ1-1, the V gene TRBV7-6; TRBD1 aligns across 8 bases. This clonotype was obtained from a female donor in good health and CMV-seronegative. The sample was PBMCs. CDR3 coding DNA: TGTGCCAGCAGCTCAGAACCGACAGGGGTAATGAACACTGAAGCTTTCTTT. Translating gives CASSSEPTGVMNTEAFF.